One and the same sample provided the 4 T cell receptor beta chains below, sequenced in a study of shared clonotypes between healthy human individuals. The repertoire was sequenced with immunoSEQ multiplex PCR; TCRdb's copy has only in-frame clones and lacks some. The sample includes 2 million to 3 million clones, 93% of them seen just once. The material sequenced was naive CD4+ T cells from PBMCs. The sample's subset: CD45RA+ positively selected. The receptors were gathered from a man aged 18 to 30 in good health. Some clones in this sample may be carry-over from other donors' samples.

The V call is TRBV18, the J call TRBJ2-1; tentatively, D is TRBD2 (6 bases). V gave up 6 bases and J gave up 4 bases, with 16 bases separating them. The CDR3 sequence is 15 residues long. Germline V gene lookup returns CDR1 KGHSH and CDR2 LQKENI. CDR3: CASSPQRADYNEQFF. In nucleotides, the CDR3 is TGTGCCAGCTCTCCCCAGCGGGCCGATTACAATGAGCAGTTCTTC.

V and J are TRBV19 and TRBJ2-2; 7 bases fit TRBD1. The ends lost 2 bases at V and 2 bases at J; junction bases unmatched: 8. CDR1 is LNHDA, CDR2 SQIVND, per germline (reference sequence). CDR3 length: 17 residues. CDR3 loop: CASSIFPYRGNTGELFF. The CDR3 coding sequence is TGTGCCAGTAGTATATTCCCCTACAGGGGTAACACCGGGGAGCTGTTTTTT. The variable domain in full, completed from reference TRBV19 and TRBJ2-2, reads DGGITQSPKYLFRKEGQNVTLSCEQNLNHDAMYWYRQDPGQGLRLIYYSQIVNDFQKGDIAEGYSVSREKKESFPLTVTSAQKNPTAFYLCASSIFPYRGNTGELFFGEGSRLTVL.

This clone was seen a single time. V and J are TRBV19 and TRBJ2-7, with D maybe TRBD2 (6 bases). From germline, CDR1 is LNHDA and CDR2 SQIVND (reference sequence). CDR3 length: 17 residues. V shed 6 bases and J shed 0 bases, with 21 bases lying between them. The CDR3 region has the DNA TGTGCCAGTAGCCCACTGTCGCGGGACGGATTCTCCTACGAGCAGTACTTC. Protein: CASSPLSRDGFSYEQYF.

This chain uses TRBV6-1 with TRBJ1-3, with a tentative D call TRBD1 (6 bases). Germline lookup yields CDR1 MNHNS and CDR2 SASEGT. The V and J ends lost 6 bases and 0 bases respectively, with 9 bases between them. The length of the CDR3 is 14 residues. The CDR3 bases are TGTGCCAGCAGGACAGGTAACTCTGGAAACACCATATATTTT. The encoded protein is CASRTGNSGNTIYF.